This T cell receptor (beta chain) was sequenced for a study of T-cell memory formation after mild COVID-19. Broader study findings: CD8+ contracting clones occupied EMRA, while CD4+ ones occupied mainly CM and EM.

With respect to this clonotype: Its antigen is undetermined.

TCRdb reanalysed the 5' RACE reads using MiXCR and keeps one entry per CDR3 protein. The sample lists around 430,000 distinct CDR3 sequences, 15% to 20% occurring once. The CDR3 loop spans 13 amino acids. V lost 5 bases and J lost 5, with 12 bases in between. The TCR sequence derives from a man younger than 35 who had mild COVID-19 (a few samples of this study predate the infection). Cell type and time point are not known. The rearrangement links TRBV12-3 or TRBV12-4 to TRBJ2-5; no reliable D call. Sequencing was carried out using PBMCs or a T cell subset sorted from them (not recorded which). CDR3 coding DNA: TGTGCCAGCAGTCAACGGATGAAGGAGACCCAGTACTTC. Protein product: CASSQRMKETQYF.